This TCR beta chain was found in a study of OX40 agonist ivuxolimab in advanced cancers. Across the study: Patients received ivuxolimab, an agonistic anti-OX40 (CD134) antibody. At 0.01 to 10 mg/kg, ivuxolimab was administered intravenously to patients every 2 weeks. Partial responses were seen in three patients, one with hepatocellular carcinoma and two with cutaneous melanoma.

Germline CDR1 is GTSNPN and CDR2 is SVGIG (reference sequence). V dropped 4 bases and J dropped 2 bases, with 9 bases sitting between them. This CDR3 is built from 12 residues. Measured with immunoSEQ multiplex PCR; TCRdb has only the in-frame clones, and not every one. In the table there are tens of thousands of clones, about 89% of which are singletons. The sample here was CD4+ or CD8+ T cells sorted from blood, taken in a trial of the OX40 agonist ivuxolimab. The source is an adult with an advanced solid tumor such as melanoma, head and neck, liver or kidney cancer. V usage is TRBV30 and J usage is TRBJ2-7; possibly TRBD2 for D (5 bases). The CDR3 coding sequence is TGTGCCTGGATGCTAGCACCCTACGAGCAGTACTTC. Protein: CAWMLAPYEQYF.